One sample yielded the 27 T cell receptor beta chains listed below, sequenced in a study of regulatory T cells in long-lasting Graves disease. The time point denotes: newly diagnosed GD, antithyroid drugs for less than 3 months. The TCR library was made from RNA extracted from PBMCs. Libraries of TCR beta came from iRepertoire HTBI primers plus Arm-PCR of CDR3 regions. One entry per CDR3 protein, called by TCRdb with MiXCR from the multiplex PCR reads. Of about 530,000 distinct CDR3 sequences in the sample, 15% to 20% were seen once. The sample also formed part of further work on T cells in Graves' hyperthyroidism and ophthalmopathy.

The source material was peripheral blood mononuclear cells (PBMCs), sampled at new diagnosis, from a patient treated with antithyroid drugs. The receptor source for this set is a woman in her forties or fifties with Graves disease.

This clonotype was counted only a few times. The J gene is TRBJ2-1, the V gene TRBV4-1, with TRBD1 identical over 7 bases. Germline CDR1 MGHRA, CDR2 YSYEKL. There are 15 residues in the CDR3. The junction had 9 bases not matched to a gene; V was cut back by 6 bases and J by 4 bases. CDR3 nucleotide sequence: TGCGCCAGCAGGGCGTCGGCAGGGGGTTACAATGAGCAGTTCTTC. It specifies CASRASAGGYNEQFF.

This clonotype was detected many times. The chain recombines TRBV20-1 with TRBJ2-3; no firm D call. CDR1 and CDR2 (germline): DFQATT, SNEGSKA (reference sequence). The germline V and J ends were trimmed by 6 bases and 6 bases, with 13 bases remaining between them. CDR3 length equals 12 residues. The CDR3 spells CSAVLRADTQYF. The CDR3 DNA reads as TGCAGTGCCGTACTCCGGGCCGATACGCAGTATTTT.

This clonotype was detected only a few times. Since a much larger clone is just one base distant, this may be a read error. The chain has TRBV2 and TRBJ1-1, with 8 positions matching TRBD1. Germline V gene sequence: CDR1 SNHLY, CDR2 FYNNEI. The CDR3 sequence is 12 residues long. The junction had 7 bases not matched to a gene; V was cut back by 6 bases and J by 10 bases. CDR3 bases: TGTGCCAGCAGACTACAGGGGGATGGAGCTTTCTTT. As protein: CASRLQGDGAFF.

Many counts were recorded for this clonotype. The chain joins TRBV12-3 or TRBV12-4 to TRBJ2-2; TRBD1 matches 9 bases. Trimming took 3 bases from V and 5 from J; bases not matched to a gene: 10. CDR3 length: 17 amino acids. CDR3 bases: TGTGCCAGCAGTTTTGTCCCGGGACAGGGTCGGACCGGGGAGCTGTTTTTT. Translated, it gives CASSFVPGQGRTGELFF.

This clonotype has a count of ten or more. The V gene is TRBV7-9, the J gene TRBJ1-1; perhaps TRBD1 as D (5 bases). V was pared by 5 bases and J by 4 bases, with 14 bases between. This CDR3 spans 14 amino acids. Per germline, CDR1 SEHNR and CDR2 FQNEAQ (reference sequence). CDR3 loop: CASSQLGLGTEAFF. In DNA form, the CDR3 reads TGTGCCAGCAGCCAGCTGGGGCTGGGCACTGAAGCTTTCTTT. Together with reference TRBV7-9 and TRBJ1-1, the CDR3 gives the full variable domain: DTGVSQNPRHKITKRGQNVTFRCDPISEHNRLYWYRQTLGQGPEFLTYFQNEAQLEKSRLLSDRFSAERPKGSFSTLEIQRTEQGDSAMYLCASSQLGLGTEAFFGQGTRLTVV.

This clonotype was recorded many times. The chain combines TRBV7-6 with TRBJ1-3; TRBD1 might be the D (5 bases). CDR1 is SGHVS, CDR2 FNYEAQ, per germline. The length of the CDR3 is 16 residues. V lost 6 bases to trimming and J lost 0 bases, with 15 bases between them. The CDR3 spells CASSSGASPSGNTIYF. The CDR3 nucleotides read TGTGCCAGCAGTTCCGGGGCTTCCCCCTCTGGAAACACCATATATTTT.

The chain employs TRBV19 and TRBJ2-5; D may match TRBD1 or TRBD2 (6 bases each). The V and J ends lost 7 bases and 1 base respectively, with 22 bases between them. The germline gives CDR1 LNHDA, CDR2 SQIVND (reference sequence). The CDR3 extends over 17 amino acids. The CDR3 sequence is CASTLRYLRGGQETQYF. CDR3 nucleotides: TGTGCCAGTACCTTACGGTATCTCAGGGGAGGCCAAGAGACCCAGTACTTC.

This clonotype was seen ten or more times. The genes are TRBV20-1 and TRBJ2-7; TRBD1 might be the D (5 bases). The CDR3 covers 12 residues. The V end was cut by 6 bases, the J end by 0 bases, with 9 bases between. Germline loops: CDR1 DFQATT, CDR2 SNEGSKA (reference sequence). Here the CDR3 DNA reads TGCAGTGCCCAGGACACCTCCTACGAGCAGTACTTC. Its protein is CSAQDTSYEQYF.

This clonotype was detected only a few times. The gene calls are TRBV5-1 and TRBJ2-2, with 7 bases lining up with TRBD1. V trimming: 5 bases; J trimming: 8 bases; junction bases outside the gene matches: 12. Looked up from germline, CDR1 is SGHRS and CDR2 is YFSETQ. The CDR3 sequence is 15 residues long. Written as DNA, the CDR3 is TGCGCCAGCAGTGGGCCAGGGGGAACTACGGGGGAGCTGTTTTTT. It yields the protein CASSGPGGTTGELFF.

This rearrangement joins TRBV20-1 to TRBJ2-1; the D is unclear. This CDR3 spans 15 amino acids. The V end lost 5 bases, the J end lost 4 bases, and 18 bases lay between the germline ends. Germline-derived CDR1 and CDR2 are DFQATT and SNEGSKA (reference sequence). In DNA, the CDR3 is TGCAGTGCTTCCACAATACTCGACCCATACAATGAGCAGTTCTTC. As protein: CSASTILDPYNEQFF.

The chain links TRBV5-6 to TRBJ2-2, with D uncertain. CDR3 length: 16 amino acids. V gave up 2 bases and J gave up 6 bases, with 17 bases separating them. Germline V gene data show CDR1 as SGHDT and CDR2 as YYEEEE. The CDR3 region has the DNA TGTGCCAGCAGCTTTCCGGGCCTAGAGAAGGCCGGGGAGCTGTTTTTT. Translated, it gives CASSFPGLEKAGELFF.

This clonotype was detected only a few times. The V gene is TRBV3-1, the J gene TRBJ1-2; 8 bases line up with TRBD1. CDR1 LGHDT and CDR2 YNNKEL come from the germline V gene (reference sequence). The trim removed 5 bases at V and 8 bases at J, leaving 7 bases unmatched. CDR3 length: 13 amino acids. Here the CDR3 DNA reads TGTGCCAGCAGCTCTACAGGGGGAATGGGCTACACCTTC. The encoded protein is CASSSTGGMGYTF.

In this sample, this clonotype turned up a few times. The chain recombines TRBV12-3 or TRBV12-4 with TRBJ1-5; maybe TRBD1 (5 bases). The V end lost 3 bases, the J end lost 7 bases, and 13 bases lay between the germline ends. The CDR3 covers 14 residues. This chain's CDR3 is CASSFQGERQPQHF. The CDR3 DNA follows: TGTGCCAGCAGTTTTCAGGGAGAGAGGCAGCCCCAGCATTTT.

Details on this clonotype: A much bigger clone sits one base away, suggesting this may be a read error. This chain links TRBV11-2 with TRBJ1-1, with D unclear. The CDR3 extends over 15 amino acids. CDR1 and CDR2 (germline): SGHAT, FQNNGV. CDR3 DNA sequence: TGTGCCAGCAGAAAACGTTTGCCTATGAACACTGGAGCTTTCTTT. This translates into CASRKRLPMNTGAFF.

This rearrangement joins TRBV11-3 to TRBJ1-4; D is undetermined. Germline V gene data show CDR1 as SGHNT and CDR2 as YENEEA. There are 18 residues in the CDR3. V lost 5 bases, J lost 1 base, and 20 bases lay in between. In DNA, the CDR3 is TGTGCCAGCAGCCCGAGACACTACGGGTCTGAAACTAATGAAAAACTGTTTTTT. It encodes CASSPRHYGSETNEKLFF. The full variable domain, completed using reference TRBV11-3 and TRBJ1-4, is EAGVVQSPRYKIIEKKQPVAFWCNPISGHNTLYWYLQNLGQGPELLIRYENEEAVDDSQLPKDRFSAERLKGVDSTLKIQPAELGDSAVYLCASSPRHYGSETNEKLFFGSGTQLSVL.

The chain recombines TRBV28 with TRBJ2-2, with 7 nucleotides matching TRBD1. CDR3 size: 13 residues. CDR1 is MDHEN and CDR2 is SYDVKM in the germline V gene. The junction had 4 bases not matched to a gene; V was cut back by 7 bases and J by 5 bases. The CDR3 is CASTQGQTGELFF. The CDR3 coding sequence is TGTGCCAGCACACAGGGGCAGACCGGGGAGCTGTTTTTT.

Ten or more counts support this clonotype. The V call is TRBV2, the J call TRBJ1-1; D is unclear. V shed 0 bases and J shed 5 bases, with 13 bases lying between them. The CDR3 contains 15 residues. The V gene's germline CDR1 is SNHLY and CDR2 FYNNEI. The CDR3 is CASSEARRGGTEAFF. CDR3 bases: TGTGCCAGCAGTGAAGCGAGGAGAGGAGGAACTGAAGCTTTCTTT.

This clonotype was detected ten times or more. The chain combines TRBV20-1 with TRBJ2-7; D tentatively reads TRBD1 or TRBD2 (5 bases each). Germline CDR1 and CDR2: DFQATT and SNEGSKA (reference sequence). The CDR3 length is 13 residues. V was clipped by 3 bases and J by 6 bases, with 15 bases between them. The chain's CDR3 is CSASPRAEGEQYF. In nucleotides, the CDR3 is TGCAGTGCTAGTCCCAGGGCAGAGGGCGAGCAGTACTTC.

Ten or more counts support this clonotype. The chain couples TRBV7-9 to TRBJ2-1, with D perhaps matching TRBD2 (7 bases). Trimming stripped 3 bases from V and 11 bases from J, with 17 bases between. The CDR3 is made up of 14 amino acids. Germline V CDR1 and CDR2: SEHNR, FQNEAQ (reference sequence). The CDR3 DNA is TGTGCCAGCAGCTTCCCGAGGGCGCGGGGGCAGCAGTTCTTC. Protein sequence: CASSFPRARGQQFF.

This clonotype was detected many times. The chain joins TRBV12-3 or TRBV12-4 to TRBJ2-2, with 7 bases matching TRBD1. CDR3 length equals 15 residues. V was clipped by 5 bases and J by 2 bases; unmatched bases: 5. The CDR3 sequence is CASSLQGLNTGELFF. The CDR3, as DNA: TGTGCCAGCAGTCTACAGGGGTTAAACACCGGGGAGCTGTTTTTT.

This clonotype showed up many times. The chain is built from TRBV10-3 and TRBJ2-5, with D uncertain. The CDR3 extends over 13 amino acids. The germline CDR1 and CDR2 sequences are ENHRY and SYGVKD. With 6 bases removed from V and 2 bases from J, the gap between germline ends came to 10 bases. The CDR3 nucleotides read TGTGCCATCAGAGGGCTTCCTCAAGAGACCCAGTACTTC. This encodes CAIRGLPQETQYF.

This clonotype appeared many times. The chain has TRBV24-1 and TRBJ2-3, with 9 bases aligning to TRBD1. The germline V gene encodes CDR1 KGHDR and CDR2 SFDVKD. The length of the CDR3 is 13 residues. Trimming took 10 bases from V and 0 from J; bases not matched to a gene: 1. The CDR3 here is CATGQGSTDTQYF. The CDR3 DNA sequence: TGTGCCACGGGACAGGGAAGCACAGATACGCAGTATTTT.

This clonotype was detected ten times or more. This chain joins TRBV11-2 and TRBJ1-6; TRBD1 matches 9 bases. The CDR3 has 13 amino acids. The germline V gene encodes CDR1 SGHAT and CDR2 FQNNGV. Losses at the gene ends were 4 bases for V and 8 bases for J; bases not matched to a gene: 0. CDR3 loop: CASSWTGDSPLHF. In nucleotides, the CDR3 is TGTGCCAGCAGCTGGACAGGGGATTCACCCCTCCACTTT. Full variable domain (outside the CDR3, taken from reference TRBV11-2 and TRBJ1-6): EAGVAQSPRYKIIEKRQSVAFWCNPISGHATLYWYQQILGQGPKLLIQFQNNGVVDDSQLPKDRFSAERLKGVDSTLKIQPAKLEDSAVYLCASSWTGDSPLHFGNGTRLTVT.

This clonotype appeared many times. This chain uses TRBV28 with TRBJ1-2; tentatively, D is TRBD1 (5 bases). This CDR3 is built from 12 residues. The V end lost 2 bases, the J end lost 8 bases, and 9 bases lay between the germline ends. Germline V gene lookup returns CDR1 MDHEN and CDR2 SYDVKM. In nucleotides, the CDR3 is TGTGCCAGCAGTTTAGGGCGGGGGGGCTACACCTTC. Encoded protein: CASSLGRGGYTF.

In the case of this clonotype: A much bigger clone sits one base away, suggesting this may be a read error. The chain combines TRBV28 with TRBJ2-3; a weak D match, TRBD1 (5 bases). The CDR3 is made up of 16 amino acids. Trimming took 5 bases from V and 1 from J, leaving 16 bases between them. Germline V gene sequence: CDR1 MDHEN, CDR2 SYDVKM. The CDR3 spells CASSDSQGHRTDTQYF. The DNA for the CDR3 is TGTGCCAGCAGTGATTCCCAGGGCCACCGCACAGATACGCAGTATTTT.

This clonotype was detected a few times. One junction end does not reproduce the germline sequence, and a read error may be involved. The CDR3 is CASSQQGAMYEQCF. The CDR3 coding sequence is TGTGCCAGCAGCCAACAGGGGGCTATGTACGAGCAGTGCTTC. The chain couples TRBV7-2 to TRBJ2-7, with 9 positions matching TRBD1. There are 14 residues in the CDR3. The germline V gene encodes CDR1 SGHTA and CDR2 FQGNSA.

A word on this clonotype: This may be a read error, as it is one base from a much larger clone. The chain couples TRBV5-1 to TRBJ2-1; TRBD2 aligns across 8 bases. V lost 3 bases and J lost 5; bases outside the gene matches: 7. The CDR3 loop spans 15 amino acids. Germline CDR1 SGHRS, CDR2 YFSETQ. Here the CDR3 reads CASSSAGAVNNEQFF. DNA of the CDR3: TGCGCCAGCAGCTCAGCGGGGGCGGTGAACAATGAGCAGTTCTTC. Based on the CDR3 plus reference TRBV5-1 and TRBJ2-1, the full variable domain is KAGVTQTPRYLIKTRGQQVTLSCSPISGHRSVSWYQQTPGQGLQFLFEYFSETQRNKGNFPGRFSGRQFSNSRSEMNVSTLELGDSALYLCASSSAGAVNNEQFFGPGTRLTVL.